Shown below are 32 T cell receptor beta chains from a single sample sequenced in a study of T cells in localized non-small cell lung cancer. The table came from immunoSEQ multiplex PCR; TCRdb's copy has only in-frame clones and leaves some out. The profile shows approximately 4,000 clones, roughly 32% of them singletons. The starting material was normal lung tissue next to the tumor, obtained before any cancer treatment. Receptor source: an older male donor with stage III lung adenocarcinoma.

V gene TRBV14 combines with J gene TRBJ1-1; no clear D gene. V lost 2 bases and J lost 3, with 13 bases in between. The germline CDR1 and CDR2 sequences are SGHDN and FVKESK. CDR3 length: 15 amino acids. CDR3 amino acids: CASSQNLGLYTEAFF. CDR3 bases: TGTGCCAGCAGCCAAAACTTAGGACTATACACTGAAGCTTTCTTT.

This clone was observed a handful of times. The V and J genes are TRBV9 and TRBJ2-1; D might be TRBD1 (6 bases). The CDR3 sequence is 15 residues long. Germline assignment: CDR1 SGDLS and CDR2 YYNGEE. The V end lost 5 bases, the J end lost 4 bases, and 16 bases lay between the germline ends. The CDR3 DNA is TGTGCCAGCAGTCCCGTCCGGGACATGTACAATGAGCAGTTCTTC. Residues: CASSPVRDMYNEQFF.

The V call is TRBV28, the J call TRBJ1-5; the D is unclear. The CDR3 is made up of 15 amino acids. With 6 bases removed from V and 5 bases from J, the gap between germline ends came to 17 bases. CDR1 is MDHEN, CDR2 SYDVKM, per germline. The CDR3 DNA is TGTGCCAGCAGCTTCCCGGGTCCCACCTATCAGCCCCAGCATTTT. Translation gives CASSFPGPTYQPQHF.

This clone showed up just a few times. The CDR3 DNA is TGTGCCAGCTCACCAGCAGGGGGGCACACTGAAGCTTTCTTT. Translating it yields CASSPAGGHTEAFF. The chain couples TRBV18 to TRBJ1-1; 7 bases fit TRBD1. The trim removed 2 bases at V and 3 bases at J, leaving 3 bases unmatched. CDR3 size: 14 residues. CDR1 is KGHSH, CDR2 LQKENI, per germline. The complete variable domain, with remaining parts taken from reference TRBV18 and TRBJ1-1, reads NAGVMQNPRHLVRRRGQEARLRCSPMKGHSHVYWYRQLPEEGLKFMVYLQKENIIDESGMPKERFSAEFPKEGPSILRIQQVVRGDSAAYFCASSPAGGHTEAFFGQGTRLTVV.

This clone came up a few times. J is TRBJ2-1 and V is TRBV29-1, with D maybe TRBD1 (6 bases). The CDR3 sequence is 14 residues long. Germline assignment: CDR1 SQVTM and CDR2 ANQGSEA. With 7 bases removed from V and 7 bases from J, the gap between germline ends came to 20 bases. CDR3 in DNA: TGCAGCGCCAGCAGGGGTGGGAATTATAATGAGCAGTTCTTC. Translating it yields CSASRGGNYNEQFF.

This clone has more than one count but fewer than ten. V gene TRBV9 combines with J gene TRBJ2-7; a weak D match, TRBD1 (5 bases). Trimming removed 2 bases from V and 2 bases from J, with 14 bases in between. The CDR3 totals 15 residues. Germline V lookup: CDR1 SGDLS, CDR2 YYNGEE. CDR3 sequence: CASSVQGGVAYEQYF. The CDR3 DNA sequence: TGTGCCAGCAGCGTCCAGGGTGGGGTGGCCTACGAGCAGTACTTC.

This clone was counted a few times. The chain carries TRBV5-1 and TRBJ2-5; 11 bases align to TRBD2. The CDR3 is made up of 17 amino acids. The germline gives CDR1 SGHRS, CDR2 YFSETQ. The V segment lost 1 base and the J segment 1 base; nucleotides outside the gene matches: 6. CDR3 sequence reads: CASSLRTSGRTQETQYF. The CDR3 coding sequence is TGCGCCAGCAGCTTGCGGACTAGCGGGCGGACCCAAGAGACCCAGTACTTC.

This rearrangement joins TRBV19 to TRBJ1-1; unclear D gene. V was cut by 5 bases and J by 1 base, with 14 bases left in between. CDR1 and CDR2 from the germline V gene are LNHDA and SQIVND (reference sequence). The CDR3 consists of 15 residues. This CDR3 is CASSARLDPNTEAFF. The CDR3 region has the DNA TGTGCCAGTAGTGCCCGACTTGATCCGAACACTGAAGCTTTCTTT.

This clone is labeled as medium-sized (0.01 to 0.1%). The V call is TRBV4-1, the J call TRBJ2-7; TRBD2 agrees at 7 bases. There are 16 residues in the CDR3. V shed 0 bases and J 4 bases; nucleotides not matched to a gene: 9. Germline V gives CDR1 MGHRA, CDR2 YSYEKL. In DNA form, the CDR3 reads TGCGCCAGCAGCCAAGATTGGTGGGAGGGCCTATACGAGCAGTACTTC. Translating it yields CASSQDWWEGLYEQYF.

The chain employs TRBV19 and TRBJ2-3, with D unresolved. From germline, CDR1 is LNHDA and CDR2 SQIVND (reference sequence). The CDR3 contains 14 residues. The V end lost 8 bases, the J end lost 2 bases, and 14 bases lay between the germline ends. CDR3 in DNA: TGTGCCAGTTATTCCCCAGGAGACACAGATACGCAGTATTTT. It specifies CASYSPGDTDTQYF.

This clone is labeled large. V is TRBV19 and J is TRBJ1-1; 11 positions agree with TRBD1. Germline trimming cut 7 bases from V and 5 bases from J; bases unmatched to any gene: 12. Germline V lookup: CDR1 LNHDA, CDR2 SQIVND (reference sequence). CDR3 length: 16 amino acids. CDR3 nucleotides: TGTGCCAGTACCCTCGGGACAGGGGGAATCGTAACTGAAGCTTTCTTT. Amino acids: CASTLGTGGIVTEAFF.

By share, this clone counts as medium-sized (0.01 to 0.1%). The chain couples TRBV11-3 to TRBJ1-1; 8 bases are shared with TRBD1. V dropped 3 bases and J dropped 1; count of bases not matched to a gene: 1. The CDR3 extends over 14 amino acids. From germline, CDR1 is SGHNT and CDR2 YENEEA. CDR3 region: CASSFQGANTEAFF. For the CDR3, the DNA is TGTGCCAGCAGCTTTCAGGGGGCGAACACTGAAGCTTTCTTT. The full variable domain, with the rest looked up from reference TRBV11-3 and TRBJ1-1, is EAGVVQSPRYKIIEKKQPVAFWCNPISGHNTLYWYLQNLGQGPELLIRYENEEAVDDSQLPKDRFSAERLKGVDSTLKIQPAELGDSAVYLCASSFQGANTEAFFGQGTRLTVV.

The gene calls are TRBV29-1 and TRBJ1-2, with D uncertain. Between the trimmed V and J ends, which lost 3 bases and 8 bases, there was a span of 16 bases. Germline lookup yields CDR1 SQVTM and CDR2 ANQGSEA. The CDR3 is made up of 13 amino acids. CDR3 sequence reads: CSVDEGRLSGYTF. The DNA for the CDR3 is TGCAGCGTTGATGAGGGTCGTCTTTCGGGCTACACCTTC.

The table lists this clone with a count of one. Written as DNA, the CDR3 is TGCGCCAGCAGTGGGGCTAGCGGACAGCCAAACTCCTACAATGAGCAGTTCTTC. Amino acids: CASSGASGQPNSYNEQFF. The chain is built from TRBV10-1 and TRBJ2-1, with D perhaps matching TRBD2 (7 bases). The CDR3 is 18 amino acids. Germline assignment: CDR1 WNHNN and CDR2 SYGVQD (reference sequence). V was shortened by 4 bases and J by 0 bases, with 19 bases between the two germline ends.

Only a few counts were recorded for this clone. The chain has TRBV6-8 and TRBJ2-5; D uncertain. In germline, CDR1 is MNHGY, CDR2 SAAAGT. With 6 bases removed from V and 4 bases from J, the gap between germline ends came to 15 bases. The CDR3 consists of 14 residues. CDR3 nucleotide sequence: TGTGCCAGCAGAGGAGCCGGGCGAGGAGAGACCCAGTACTTC. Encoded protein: CASRGAGRGETQYF.

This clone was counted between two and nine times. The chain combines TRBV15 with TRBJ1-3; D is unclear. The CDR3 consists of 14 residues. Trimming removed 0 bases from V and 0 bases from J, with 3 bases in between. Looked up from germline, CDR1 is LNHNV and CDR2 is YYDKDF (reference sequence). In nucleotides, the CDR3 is TGTGCCACCAGCAGAGACGACTCTGGAAACACCATATATTTT. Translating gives CATSRDDSGNTIYF.

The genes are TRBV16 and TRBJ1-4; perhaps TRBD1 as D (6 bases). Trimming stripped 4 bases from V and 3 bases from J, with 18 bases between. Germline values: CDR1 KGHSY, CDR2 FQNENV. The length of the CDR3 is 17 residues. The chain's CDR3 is CASSRGQRKDANEKLFF. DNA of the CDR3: TGTGCCAGCAGCCGAGGACAGAGAAAAGATGCTAATGAAAAACTGTTTTTT. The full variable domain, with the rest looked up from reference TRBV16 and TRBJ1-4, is GEEVAQTPKHLVRGEGQKAKLYCAPIKGHSYVFWYQQVLKNEFKFLISFQNENVFDETGMPKERFSAKCLPNSPCSLEIQATKLEDSAVYFCASSRGQRKDANEKLFFGSGTQLSVL.

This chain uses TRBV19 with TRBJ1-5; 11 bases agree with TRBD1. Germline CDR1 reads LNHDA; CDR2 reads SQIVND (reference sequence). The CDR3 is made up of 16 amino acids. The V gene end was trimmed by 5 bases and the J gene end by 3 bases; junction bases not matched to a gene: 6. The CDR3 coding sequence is TGTGCCAGTAGTTCCCGGGACAGGGGGTTCAATCAGCCCCAGCATTTT. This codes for CASSSRDRGFNQPQHF.

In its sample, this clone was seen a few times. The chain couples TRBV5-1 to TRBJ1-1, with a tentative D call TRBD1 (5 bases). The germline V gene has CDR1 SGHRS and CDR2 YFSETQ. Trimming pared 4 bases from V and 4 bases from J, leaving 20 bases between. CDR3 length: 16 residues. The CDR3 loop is CASSKGRNLISTEAFF. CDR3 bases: TGCGCCAGCAGCAAGGGACGAAATTTAATCTCCACTGAAGCTTTCTTT.

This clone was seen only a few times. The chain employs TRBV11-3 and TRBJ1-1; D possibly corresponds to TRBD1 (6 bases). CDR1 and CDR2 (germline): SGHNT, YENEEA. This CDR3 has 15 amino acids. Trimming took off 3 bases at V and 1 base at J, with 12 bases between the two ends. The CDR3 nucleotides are TGTGCCAGCAGCTTGGACAGCTCGAAGAACACTGAAGCTTTCTTT. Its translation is CASSLDSSKNTEAFF.

DNA for the CDR3: TGTGCCTGGTCATCGGATCACGGCACTGAAGCTTTCTTT. Encoded protein: CAWSSDHGTEAFF. The genes are TRBV30 and TRBJ1-1; D not certain. The germline gives CDR1 GTSNPN, CDR2 SVGIG (reference sequence). With 5 bases removed from V and 4 bases from J, the gap between germline ends came to 14 bases. The CDR3 totals 13 residues.

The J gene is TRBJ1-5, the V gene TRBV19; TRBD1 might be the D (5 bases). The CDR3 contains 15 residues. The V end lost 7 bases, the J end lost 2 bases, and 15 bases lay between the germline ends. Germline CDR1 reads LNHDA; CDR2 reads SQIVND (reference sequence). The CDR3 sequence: CASTFGGTRNQPQHF. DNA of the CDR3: TGTGCCAGTACTTTCGGAGGGACCCGCAATCAGCCCCAGCATTTT.

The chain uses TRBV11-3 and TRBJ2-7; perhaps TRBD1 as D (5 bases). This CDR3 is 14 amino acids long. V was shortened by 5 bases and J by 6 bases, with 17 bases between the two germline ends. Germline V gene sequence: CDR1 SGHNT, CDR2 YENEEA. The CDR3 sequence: CASSNRILRAEQYF. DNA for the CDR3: TGTGCCAGCAGCAACCGAATCCTCAGGGCCGAGCAGTACTTC.

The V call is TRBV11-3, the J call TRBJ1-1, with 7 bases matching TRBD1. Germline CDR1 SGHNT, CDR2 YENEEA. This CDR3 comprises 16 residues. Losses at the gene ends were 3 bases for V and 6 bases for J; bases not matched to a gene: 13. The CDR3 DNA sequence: TGTGCCAGCAGCTTGGTGGTTGGGGCAGGGGGAGCTGAAGCTTTCTTT. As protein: CASSLVVGAGGAEAFF.

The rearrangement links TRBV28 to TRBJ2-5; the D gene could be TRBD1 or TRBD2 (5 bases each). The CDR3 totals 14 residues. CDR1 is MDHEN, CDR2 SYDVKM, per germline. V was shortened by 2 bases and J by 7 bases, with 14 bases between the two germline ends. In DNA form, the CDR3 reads TGTGCCAGCAGTTTAGGACTGTCGCAGGGGACCCAGTACTTC. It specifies CASSLGLSQGTQYF.

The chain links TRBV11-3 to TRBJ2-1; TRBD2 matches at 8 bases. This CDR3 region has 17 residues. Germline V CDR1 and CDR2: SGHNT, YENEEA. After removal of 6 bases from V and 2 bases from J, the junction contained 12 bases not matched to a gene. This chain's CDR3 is CASSSLVGSGTYNEQFF. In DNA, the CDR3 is TGTGCCAGCAGTTCCCTTGTGGGTAGCGGGACCTACAATGAGCAGTTCTTC.

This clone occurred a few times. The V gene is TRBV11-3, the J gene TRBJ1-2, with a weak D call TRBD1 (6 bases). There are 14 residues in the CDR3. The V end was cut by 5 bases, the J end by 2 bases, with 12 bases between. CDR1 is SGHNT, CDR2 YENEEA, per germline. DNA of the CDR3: TGTGCCAGCAGCACCCAGACAGGAAACTATGGCTACACCTTC. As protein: CASSTQTGNYGYTF.

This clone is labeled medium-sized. CDR3 sequence (DNA): TGTGCCAGCAGTGGACAGGGGGCTAACAATCAGCCCCAGCATTTT. Residues: CASSGQGANNQPQHF. This sequence joins TRBV9 and TRBJ1-5; 11 nucleotides align to TRBD1. The V gene end was trimmed by 5 bases and the J gene end by 3 bases; junction bases not matched to a gene: 4. This CDR3 spans 15 amino acids. Germline V CDR1 and CDR2: SGDLS, YYNGEE.

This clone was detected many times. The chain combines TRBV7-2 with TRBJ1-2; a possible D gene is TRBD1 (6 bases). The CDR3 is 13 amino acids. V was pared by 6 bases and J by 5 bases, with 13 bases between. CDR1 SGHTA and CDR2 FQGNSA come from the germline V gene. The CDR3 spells CASSTEGGYGYTF. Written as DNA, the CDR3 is TGTGCCAGCAGTACAGAAGGGGGATATGGCTACACCTTC.

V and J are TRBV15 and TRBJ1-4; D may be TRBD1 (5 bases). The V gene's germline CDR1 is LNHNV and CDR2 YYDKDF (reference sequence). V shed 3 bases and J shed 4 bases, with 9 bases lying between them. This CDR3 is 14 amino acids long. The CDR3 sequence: CATSRGRVNEKLFF. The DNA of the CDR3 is TGTGCCACCAGCAGGGGCAGGGTTAATGAAAAACTGTTTTTT.

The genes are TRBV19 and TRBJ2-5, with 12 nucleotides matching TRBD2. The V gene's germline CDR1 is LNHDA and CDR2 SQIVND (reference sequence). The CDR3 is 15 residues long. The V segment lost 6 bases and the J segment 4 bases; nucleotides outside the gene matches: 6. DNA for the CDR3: TGTGCCAGTAGCCATGGACTAGCGGGAACAGAGACCCAGTACTTC. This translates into CASSHGLAGTETQYF. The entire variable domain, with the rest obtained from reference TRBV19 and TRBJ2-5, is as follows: DGGITQSPKYLFRKEGQNVTLSCEQNLNHDAMYWYRQDPGQGLRLIYYSQIVNDFQKGDIAEGYSVSREKKESFPLTVTSAQKNPTAFYLCASSHGLAGTETQYFGPGTRLLVL.

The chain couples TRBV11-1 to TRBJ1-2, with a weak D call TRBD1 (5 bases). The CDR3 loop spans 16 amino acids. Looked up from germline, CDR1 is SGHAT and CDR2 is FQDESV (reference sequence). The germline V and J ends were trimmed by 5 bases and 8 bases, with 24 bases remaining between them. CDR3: CASSLLGAVGARGYTF. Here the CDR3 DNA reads TGTGCCAGCAGCCTTCTAGGAGCAGTCGGGGCCCGGGGCTACACCTTC. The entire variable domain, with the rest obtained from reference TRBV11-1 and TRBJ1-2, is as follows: EAEVAQSPRYKITEKSQAVAFWCDPISGHATLYWYRQILGQGPELLVQFQDESVVDDSQLPKDRFSAERLKGVDSTLKIQPAELGDSAMYLCASSLLGAVGARGYTFGSGTRLTVV.